This TCR beta chain was obtained from a study of blood T cell repertoires in COVID-19. Study overall: The cDNA or gDNA used as material had been derived from T cells, B-cell-depleted T cells, or PBMCs.

A single count supports this clone. In the original processing: Amplification of reference gene primers provided the estimated nucleated cell counts. Sequencing was performed with immunoSEQ multiplex PCR; in TCRdb, only in-frame clones are kept and a portion is missing. That table furnishes V, J and clone size, whereas the DNA furnished D and trimming. There are approximately 230,000 clones in the sample; around 88% occur only once, and under 1.5% lies in the top ten. CDR3 size: 17 residues. Unmatched junction bases numbered 7, after V lost 0 bases and J lost 3 bases. CDR1 is MNHEY and CDR2 is SMNVEV in the germline V gene (reference sequence).

The source of this sequence is a man older than 75 with acute or convalescent COVID-19. The chain joins TRBV27 to TRBJ2-7; 11 bases are shared with TRBD2. Sequencing was done on a sample of peripheral blood. DNA of the CDR3: TGTGCCAGCAGTTTATCCCAGAGGCTAGCGGGAGGCTACGAGCAGTACTTC. It specifies CASSLSQRLAGGYEQYF.